The T cell receptor (beta chain) described here comes from a study of blood T cell repertoires in COVID-19. Study at large: The samples span acute and convalescent COVID-19 from the United States, Italy and Spain. T cells, B-cell-depleted T cells, or PBMCs provided the cDNA or gDNA that served as material.

CDR3 length: 14 amino acids. Germline V gene data show CDR1 as MNHEY and CDR2 as SMNVEV (reference sequence). The J segment lost 5 bases and the V segment lost 1 base, leaving 3 bases of the junction unmatched. In the original processing: By means of reference gene primer amplification, nucleated cell counts were estimated. The table came from immunoSEQ multiplex PCR; TCRdb's copy has only in-frame clones and leaves some out. For V, J and clone size, that table is used; D and trimming come from the DNA. The profile shows approximately 110,000 clones, over 65% of them singletons. The V and J genes are TRBV27 and TRBJ2-3; 7 bases line up with TRBD2. Specimen: peripheral blood. The receptor's source is a human donor with acute or convalescent COVID-19. The donor label of this sample is uncertain. CDR3 loop: CASSLWGREDTQYF. The CDR3 DNA is TGTGCCAGCAGTTTATGGGGGAGGGAAGATACGCAGTATTTT.